This T cell receptor beta chain came from a study of blood T cell repertoires in COVID-19. Study-wide background: PBMCs, B-cell-depleted T cells, or T cells were the source of the cDNA or gDNA that made up the material.

CDR1 is MNHNS, CDR2 SASEGT, per germline. The CDR3 spans 18 residues. With 3 bases clipped from V and 0 bases from J, the junction kept 5 bases outside the gene matches. Those who participated ranged in age from 18 to 89 years and resided in some 24 US areas. Profiling relied on immunoSEQ multiplex PCR, and the TCRdb table lists in-frame clones only, not all of them. The sample holds 250,000 or so clones; under 95% are singletons and the top ten take less than 3.5%. The chain links TRBV6-1 to TRBJ2-1, with 13 bases that match TRBD2. The sequenced sample consisted of PBMCs or T cells enriched from blood (not recorded which). This clonotype originated in a man between 40 and 49 years old who had been exposed to COVID-19. CDR3 residues: CASSDGLAGAGSYNEQFF. CDR3 DNA: TGTGCCAGCAGTGACGGACTAGCGGGAGCCGGCTCCTACAATGAGCAGTTCTTC.